What follows are 20 T cell receptor beta chains derived from one specimen sequenced in a study of T cells after yellow fever vaccination. TCRdb used MiXCR to reprocess the 5' RACE reads, holding one entry per CDR3 protein. The profile shows about 320,000 distinct CDR3 sequences, 9.5% to 12% of them singletons. This sample comprised CD4+ T cells sorted from PBMCs, obtained 45 days after the yellow fever booster vaccination. These receptor sequences come from a man aged 18 to 35 who received the YFV17D yellow fever vaccine.

The table lists this clonotype with a few counts. V gene TRBV6-5 combines with J gene TRBJ2-2; 7 bases line up with TRBD1. CDR1 and CDR2 from the germline V gene are MNHEY and SVGAGI. The CDR3 covers 16 residues. V shed 4 bases, J shed 1 base, and the junction held 6 bases outside the gene matches. CDR3 sequence reads: CASSSRRQGNTGELFF. The CDR3 DNA sequence: TGTGCCAGCAGTTCCCGGCGACAGGGGAACACCGGGGAGCTGTTTTTT.

V and J are TRBV6-1 and TRBJ1-5, with TRBD1 as a possible D gene (6 bases). Germline V gene lookup returns CDR1 MNHNS and CDR2 SASEGT. V was shortened by 6 bases and J by 1 base, with 13 bases between the two germline ends. CDR3 size: 15 residues. CDR3 nucleotide sequence: TGTGCCAGCAGAGGACAGACACAAAGCAATCAGCCCCAGCATTTT. Its protein is CASRGQTQSNQPQHF.

This clonotype turned up a few times. This sequence joins TRBV7-2 and TRBJ2-5; no clear D. The length of the CDR3 is 14 residues. The germline V and J ends were trimmed by 0 bases and 5 bases, with 10 bases remaining between them. From germline, CDR1 is SGHTA and CDR2 FQGNSA. The CDR3 spells CASSLAILGETQYF. CDR3 coding DNA: TGTGCCAGCAGCTTAGCAATTTTGGGCGAGACCCAGTACTTC.

The chain recombines TRBV20-1 with TRBJ2-3; 8 bases map to TRBD2. Unmatched junction bases numbered 9, after V lost 4 bases and J lost 3 bases. This CDR3 contains 15 residues. CDR1 and CDR2 (germline): DFQATT, SNEGSKA (reference sequence). The DNA for the CDR3 is TGCAGTGCTATAGACCGTGCGGGAGGTACAGATACGCAGTATTTT. Encoded protein: CSAIDRAGGTDTQYF.

The chain joins TRBV6-1 to TRBJ2-5; 9 positions agree with TRBD1. V was pared by 6 bases and J by 9 bases, with 14 bases of the junction left unmatched. The CDR3 has 15 residues. Germline CDR1 MNHNS, CDR2 SASEGT. Here the CDR3 reads CASRTLGQGPWAQYF. As DNA, the CDR3 is TGTGCCAGCAGGACCCTGGGACAGGGTCCGTGGGCCCAGTACTTC.

This clonotype was found many times. This chain links TRBV2 with TRBJ2-2; D remains ambiguous. The germline CDR1 and CDR2 sequences are SNHLY and FYNNEI. The CDR3 contains 13 residues. Trimming cost V 7 bases and J 0 bases, with 6 bases left between them. The CDR3 DNA sequence: TGTGCCAGCAACCCCACGAACACCGGGGAGCTGTTTTTT. Residues: CASNPTNTGELFF.

This clonotype was recorded many times. The gene calls are TRBV19 and TRBJ2-2; D gene uncertain. The V gene's germline CDR1 is LNHDA and CDR2 SQIVND (reference sequence). The CDR3 runs 13 residues. The germline V and J ends were trimmed by 7 bases and 6 bases, with 12 bases remaining between them. CDR3 region: CASTVIGSGELFF. CDR3 DNA sequence: TGTGCCAGTACGGTCATCGGGTCCGGGGAGCTGTTTTTT.

Many counts were recorded for this clonotype. This chain connects TRBV12-3 or TRBV12-4 to TRBJ1-1; D call uncertain. Trimming shortened V by 1 base and J by 0 bases, and 9 bases separated the two germline ends. This CDR3 has 15 amino acids. CDR3 protein: CASSLGVGVNTEAFF. CDR3 bases: TGTGCCAGCAGTTTAGGTGTCGGGGTGAACACTGAAGCTTTCTTT.

This clonotype occurred many times. V usage is TRBV29-1 and J usage is TRBJ2-5; D tentatively fits TRBD1 or TRBD2 (5 bases each). The germline gives CDR1 SQVTM, CDR2 ANQGSEA. This CDR3 contains 14 residues. V gave up 4 bases and J gave up 4 bases, with 16 bases separating them. The CDR3 DNA follows: TGCAGCGTTGTGCGTTCCGGGGCGGGAGAGACCCAGTACTTC. It specifies CSVVRSGAGETQYF. The full variable domain, with the rest looked up from reference TRBV29-1 and TRBJ2-5, is SAVISQKPSRDICQRGTSLTIQCQVDSQVTMMFWYRQQPGQSLTLIATANQGSEATYESGFVIDKFPISRPNLTFSTLTVSNMSPEDSSIYLCSVVRSGAGETQYFGPGTRLLVL.

The chain couples TRBV20-1 to TRBJ2-2; D unclear. Germline V gives CDR1 DFQATT, CDR2 SNEGSKA (reference sequence). V was cut by 6 bases and J by 3 bases, with 8 bases left in between. There are 12 residues in the CDR3. The CDR3 reads CSAEDDTGELFF. The CDR3 DNA is TGCAGTGCAGAGGACGACACCGGGGAGCTGTTTTTT.

The chain links TRBV12-3 or TRBV12-4 to TRBJ1-6; possible D gene TRBD1, 5 bases. This CDR3 contains 13 residues. V lost 8 bases to trimming and J lost 10 bases, with 15 bases between them. CDR3 bases: TGTGCCAGCGGGAACCAGGGATACTCACCCCTCCACTTT. It specifies CASGNQGYSPLHF.

The chain is built from TRBV6-5 and TRBJ2-5, with D tentatively TRBD2 (6 bases). V shed 0 bases and J shed 7 bases, with 15 bases lying between them. CDR1 MNHEY and CDR2 SVGAGI come from the germline V gene. The CDR3 is 15 residues long. CDR3 sequence reads: CASSYSSSIGGTQYF. The CDR3 coding sequence is TGTGCCAGCAGTTACTCGAGTTCGATCGGGGGGACCCAGTACTTC.

This clonotype was seen a few times. The chain links TRBV20-1 to TRBJ1-5; D is unresolved. V was shortened by 6 bases and J by 6 bases, with 21 bases between the two germline ends. Germline lookup yields CDR1 DFQATT and CDR2 SNEGSKA (reference sequence). This CDR3 contains 15 residues. The CDR3 nucleotides read TGCAGTGCCCTACCCAGGACCGCTGCGGGTCAGCCCCAGCATTTT. Translation gives CSALPRTAAGQPQHF.

This clonotype showed up just a few times. The V gene is TRBV5-5, the J gene TRBJ2-5; no definite D call. Germline V CDR1 and CDR2: SGHKS, YYEKEE (reference sequence). Trimming left V 3 bases short and J 1 base short, with 10 bases between. The CDR3 contains 14 residues. The CDR3 spells CASSYTVGQETQYF. CDR3 coding DNA: TGTGCCAGCAGCTACACAGTTGGCCAAGAGACCCAGTACTTC.

This clonotype has a handful of counts. The chain links TRBV7-9 to TRBJ2-1, with 9 bases matching TRBD2. The junction had 9 bases not matched to a gene; V was cut back by 0 bases and J by 0 bases. The germline CDR1 and CDR2 sequences are SEHNR and FQNEAQ (reference sequence). The CDR3 loop spans 19 amino acids. CDR3 sequence reads: CASSLAEIAGDFSYNEQFF. CDR3 coding DNA: TGTGCCAGCAGCTTAGCGGAGATAGCGGGGGACTTCTCCTACAATGAGCAGTTCTTC.

In its sample, this clonotype was seen a few times. V and J are TRBV20-1 and TRBJ2-1; 8 bases map to TRBD2. The junction had 9 bases not matched to a gene; V was cut back by 6 bases and J by 5 bases. The CDR3 length is 14 residues. Per germline, CDR1 DFQATT and CDR2 SNEGSKA (reference sequence). CDR3 coding DNA: TGCAGTGCCGGGGGGGGGACTGGCCACAATGAGCAGTTCTTC. This codes for CSAGGGTGHNEQFF.

In its sample, this clonotype was seen a few times. J is TRBJ1-2 and V is TRBV7-9, with TRBD1 matching over 7 bases. The CDR3 runs 13 residues. The V segment lost 6 bases and the J segment 7 bases; nucleotides outside the gene matches: 8. CDR1 and CDR2 (germline): SEHNR, FQNEAQ (reference sequence). CDR3 amino acids: CASRLIQGSGYTF. CDR3 coding DNA: TGTGCCAGCAGACTTATACAGGGGAGTGGCTACACCTTC. Based on the CDR3 plus reference TRBV7-9 and TRBJ1-2, the full variable domain is DTGVSQNPRHKITKRGQNVTFRCDPISEHNRLYWYRQTLGQGPEFLTYFQNEAQLEKSRLLSDRFSAERPKGSFSTLEIQRTEQGDSAMYLCASRLIQGSGYTFGSGTRLTVV.

This clonotype came up a few times. The V and J genes are TRBV7-2 and TRBJ2-5; 9 bases map to TRBD1. Trimming cost V 5 bases and J 7 bases; bases outside gene matches: 17. The CDR3 runs to 17 residues. Germline values: CDR1 SGHTA, CDR2 FQGNSA. CDR3 residues: CASSLPGQGLLGGTQYF. In DNA, the CDR3 is TGTGCCAGCAGCCTTCCGGGACAGGGCTTGCTTGGCGGGACCCAGTACTTC.

The chain combines TRBV4-2 with TRBJ2-3; 7 bases match TRBD1. CDR1 is LGHNA, CDR2 YNFKEQ, per germline. Trimming removed 0 bases from V and 3 bases from J; junction bases left unmatched: 6. This CDR3 region has 16 residues. The CDR3 here is CASSQEWQGVTDTQYF. In DNA form, the CDR3 reads TGTGCCAGCAGCCAAGAGTGGCAGGGGGTTACAGATACGCAGTATTTT.

In its sample, this clonotype was seen a few times. This sequence joins TRBV7-2 and TRBJ2-1; 9 nucleotides line up with TRBD2. The CDR3 contains 17 residues. CDR1 is SGHTA and CDR2 is FQGNSA in the germline V gene. The V segment lost 3 bases and the J segment 4 bases; nucleotides outside the gene matches: 10. The CDR3 coding sequence is TGTGCCAGCAGCTTCCCCCATGGTAGCGGGGGATACAATGAGCAGTTCTTC. As protein: CASSFPHGSGGYNEQFF.